One sample yielded the 21 T cell receptor beta chains listed below, sequenced in a study of T cells after yellow fever vaccination. One entry per CDR3 protein results from TCRdb running MiXCR on the 5' RACE reads. The table records 500,000 to 650,000 distinct CDR3 sequences, around an eighth of them present only once. Sequencing used PBMCs, obtained on the day of the yellow fever booster vaccination. Receptors were obtained from a man aged 30 to 45 who received the YFV17D yellow fever vaccine.

This clonotype was picked up a small number of times. The junction departs from the called germline gene at one end, perhaps through a read error. This chain uses TRBV7-8 with TRBJ2-1, with D maybe TRBD1 (6 bases). CDR1 is SGHVS, CDR2 FQNEAQ, per germline. There are 16 residues in the CDR3. CDR3: CASSPPGVGWDNEQFF. The CDR3 bases are TGTGCCAGCAGCCCCCCCGGGGTGGGGTGGGACAACGAGCAGTTCTTC.

This clonotype was seen more than once but under ten times. The chain has TRBV20-1 and TRBJ2-1; D might be TRBD2 (6 bases). The CDR3 loop spans 17 amino acids. V dropped 3 bases and J dropped 0 bases, with 18 bases sitting between them. Germline V CDR1 and CDR2: DFQATT, SNEGSKA (reference sequence). This CDR3 is CSARSLRGGSSYNEQFF. The CDR3 DNA is TGCAGTGCTAGGAGCTTGCGTGGGGGGAGCTCCTACAATGAGCAGTTCTTC.

The chain carries TRBV29-1 and TRBJ2-1; 11 bases match TRBD2. The V and J ends lost 4 bases and 6 bases, in that order; junction bases with no gene match: 11. The length of the CDR3 is 16 residues. The germline gives CDR1 SQVTM, CDR2 ANQGSEA. The CDR3 is CSVGAGTSGLPNEQFF. The CDR3 DNA reads TGCAGCGTTGGGGCCGGGACTAGCGGACTCCCCAATGAGCAGTTCTTC.

This clonotype was detected a few times. The chain employs TRBV24-1 and TRBJ2-1; TRBD1 matches at 7 bases. The CDR3 length is 13 residues. The germline V gene encodes CDR1 KGHDR and CDR2 SFDVKD. J was trimmed by 8 bases and V by 7 bases; bases with no gene match: 7. The DNA of the CDR3 is TGTGCCACCAGAAGTACAGGGGCTTATGAGCAGTTCTTC. It specifies CATRSTGAYEQFF.

J is TRBJ2-5 and V is TRBV7-9; weak D call: TRBD1 (7 bases). Per germline, CDR1 SEHNR and CDR2 FQNEAQ (reference sequence). Trimming cost V 0 bases and J 2 bases, with 10 bases left between them. CDR3 length: 15 residues. The chain's CDR3 is CASSLARGQQETQYF. CDR3 sequence (DNA): TGTGCCAGCAGCTTAGCGCGGGGACAGCAAGAGACCCAGTACTTC.

This chain uses TRBV9 with TRBJ2-5; TRBD2 aligns across 12 bases. The CDR3 has 20 amino acids. From germline, CDR1 is SGDLS and CDR2 YYNGEE. With 3 bases clipped from V and 5 bases from J, the junction kept 20 bases outside the gene matches. The CDR3 DNA is TGTGCCAGCAGCGCCCCCGGGGGGGCGACTAGCGGGAGTAGTAGGGAGACCCAGTACTTC. Translation: CASSAPGGATSGSSRETQYF.

This clonotype was seen only a few times. This chain connects TRBV7-2 to TRBJ1-5; TRBD1 aligns across 9 bases. This CDR3 region has 13 residues. With V trimmed by 5 bases and J by 9 bases, 5 bases remained unmatched. Germline V gene sequence: CDR1 SGHTA, CDR2 FQGNSA. The CDR3, as DNA: TGTGCCAGCAGCAGGGACAGGGTCCGGCCCCAGCATTTT. This translates into CASSRDRVRPQHF.

V and J are TRBV2 and TRBJ2-1; D gene ambiguous. From germline, CDR1 is SNHLY and CDR2 FYNNEI. Trimming shortened V by 3 bases and J by 10 bases, and 13 bases separated the two germline ends. The CDR3 extends over 13 amino acids. CDR3 protein: CASSDPHMGEQFF. As DNA, the CDR3 is TGTGCCAGCAGTGACCCTCACATGGGGGAGCAGTTCTTC.

In its sample, this clonotype was seen a few times. The chain is built from TRBV6-2 or TRBV6-3 and TRBJ2-2, with 12 bases identical to TRBD2. V shed 5 bases and J 6 bases; nucleotides not matched to a gene: 7. The CDR3 loop spans 16 amino acids. Germline CDR1 reads MNHEY; CDR2 reads SVGEGT. The CDR3 reads CASSARLAGVPGELFF. For the CDR3, the DNA is TGTGCCAGCAGTGCCCGACTAGCGGGAGTACCCGGGGAGCTGTTTTTT.

This clonotype was counted only a few times. This chain connects TRBV7-2 to TRBJ2-2; D unresolved. Germline values: CDR1 SGHTA, CDR2 FQGNSA. With 6 bases removed from V and 4 bases from J, the gap between germline ends came to 15 bases. There are 15 residues in the CDR3. CDR3 DNA: TGTGCCAGCAGTTTCAAGGGTAGCCTCACCGGGGAGCTGTTTTTT. Translating it yields CASSFKGSLTGELFF.

V usage is TRBV7-6 and J usage is TRBJ1-4, with D unresolved. Germline lookup yields CDR1 SGHVS and CDR2 FNYEAQ. V lost 5 bases and J 4 bases, leaving 5 bases between the germline ends. CDR3 length: 12 amino acids. The CDR3 is CASSEHNEKLFF. The CDR3 bases are TGTGCCAGCAGCGAACATAATGAAAAACTGTTTTTT.

The chain links TRBV5-6 to TRBJ1-5, with unresolved D. CDR1 is SGHDT and CDR2 is YYEEEE in the germline V gene. V dropped 1 base and J dropped 5 bases, with 10 bases sitting between them. The CDR3 length is 14 residues. The CDR3 nucleotides are TGTGCCAGCAGCTTGCTAGGGCGGGATCAGCCCCAGCATTTT. Amino acids: CASSLLGRDQPQHF. Drawing the rest from reference TRBV5-6 and TRBJ1-5, the complete variable domain is DAGVTQSPTHLIKTRGQQVTLRCSPKSGHDTVSWYQQALGQGPQFIFQYYEEEERQRGNFPDRFSGHQFPNYSSELNVNALLLGDSALYLCASSLLGRDQPQHFGDGTRLSIL.

The CDR3 here is CSASNTYQETQYF. DNA for the CDR3: TGCAGTGCTAGTAACACGTACCAAGAGACCCAGTACTTC. This chain joins TRBV20-1 and TRBJ2-5; D is undetermined. Germline lookup yields CDR1 DFQATT and CDR2 SNEGSKA (reference sequence). V shed 3 bases and J shed 0 bases, with 8 bases lying between them. The CDR3 spans 13 residues.

The CDR3 sequence is CASSRRDSGKPDTQYF. CDR3 sequence (DNA): TGCGCCAGCAGCAGGAGGGATAGCGGGAAGCCAGATACGCAGTATTTT. V is TRBV5-1 and J is TRBJ2-3; 8 bases fit TRBD2. CDR1 is SGHRS and CDR2 is YFSETQ in the germline V gene. The CDR3 loop spans 16 amino acids. V lost 4 bases, J lost 4 bases, and 11 bases stayed unmatched.

This clonotype was observed a few times. The chain couples TRBV7-6 to TRBJ2-4, with 7 bases lining up with TRBD1. Per the germline V gene, CDR1 is SGHVS and CDR2 is FNYEAQ. The CDR3 contains 19 residues. Trimming took 5 bases from V and 2 from J; bases not matched to a gene: 18. The CDR3 protein is CASSLQRMTGSVTKNIQYF. The CDR3 coding sequence is TGTGCCAGCAGCCTACAAAGGATGACAGGGTCGGTGACCAAAAACATTCAGTACTTC.

The table lists this clonotype with a few counts. This chain joins TRBV20-1 and TRBJ2-7; TRBD2 matches 8 bases. J was trimmed by 6 bases and V by 6 bases; bases with no gene match: 10. CDR1 DFQATT and CDR2 SNEGSKA come from the germline V gene (reference sequence). CDR3 length: 13 amino acids. DNA for the CDR3: TGCAGTGCCCCCGGGACTAGTCGGGCCGAGCAGTACTTC. This translates into CSAPGTSRAEQYF.

This clonotype showed up just a few times. The genes are TRBV5-1 and TRBJ1-1, with D possibly matching TRBD1 (5 bases). From germline, CDR1 is SGHRS and CDR2 YFSETQ. Deletions cut 3 bases from V and 1 base from J, with 10 bases between. The CDR3 extends over 14 amino acids. In DNA, the CDR3 is TGCGCCAGCAGCTATCTCGGGGCGAACACTGAAGCTTTCTTT. The encoded protein is CASSYLGANTEAFF.

The chain joins TRBV19 to TRBJ2-7; D possibly corresponds to TRBD2 (6 bases). V lost 9 bases and J 2 bases, leaving 23 bases between the germline ends. The CDR3 contains 16 residues. The V gene's germline CDR1 is LNHDA and CDR2 SQIVND (reference sequence). CDR3: CASRLGAGTGAYEQYF. CDR3 in DNA: TGTGCCAGCAGGTTGGGCGCCGGGACTGGGGCCTACGAGCAGTACTTC.

The J gene is TRBJ1-6, the V gene TRBV10-3, with 7 bases that match TRBD1. In germline, CDR1 is ENHRY, CDR2 SYGVKD. The CDR3 has 14 amino acids. Trimming took 5 bases from V and 6 from J; bases not matched to a gene: 4. In nucleotides, the CDR3 is TGTGCCATCAGTTCGACAGGGCTTAATTCACCCCTCCACTTT. Protein sequence: CAISSTGLNSPLHF.

V and J are TRBV25-1 and TRBJ1-6, with unresolved D. The CDR3 totals 13 residues. In germline, CDR1 is MGHDK, CDR2 SYGVNS. V was trimmed by 3 bases and J by 7 bases, leaving 7 bases between them. The CDR3 here is CASSDSGNSPLHF. CDR3 DNA: TGTGCCAGCAGTGACAGTGGAAATTCACCCCTCCACTTT.

V and J are TRBV20-1 and TRBJ2-1; 9 bases agree with TRBD2. This CDR3 has 16 amino acids. The junction had 12 bases not matched to a gene; V was cut back by 5 bases and J by 4 bases. Germline V CDR1 and CDR2: DFQATT, SNEGSKA (reference sequence). Written as DNA, the CDR3 is TGCAGTGCTGGCGGGGCTGCGGGAGGGATTTACAATGAGCAGTTCTTC. This sequence encodes CSAGGAAGGIYNEQFF.